This T cell receptor (beta chain) was identified in a study of regulatory T cells in long-lasting Graves disease. Study summary: Antithyroid drugs had been taken under 3 months by newly diagnosed Graves' patients. Study-wide results and limits: Accuracy may have suffered from the small sample size. Persistent cases of Graves' showed reduced TCR diversity relative to newly diagnosed patients.

Time point of the sample: newly diagnosed GD, antithyroid drugs for less than 3 months. With RNA extracted from PBMCs as input, the TCR library was made. This clonotype occurred many times. Its antigen is not identified. CDR3 length: 17 residues. V was trimmed by 2 bases and J by 5 bases, leaving 19 bases between them. Germline-derived CDR1 and CDR2 are MDHEN and SYDVKM. The TCR beta library used iRepertoire HTBI primers with Arm-PCR amplification of CDR3. TCRdb re-called the multiplex PCR reads with MiXCR, one entry per CDR3 protein. Of around 470,000 distinct CDR3 sequences in the sample, around 15% were seen once. These same records also appear under a second study, on T cells in Graves' hyperthyroidism and ophthalmopathy. That study adds: Ophthalmopathy prediction by the model preceded onset by a median roughly 6.3 months.

The sample consisted of peripheral blood mononuclear cells (PBMCs), taken at new diagnosis, from a patient treated with antithyroid drugs. The V and J genes are TRBV28 and TRBJ2-1; the D gene could be TRBD1 or TRBD2 (6 bases each). The source is a woman between 50 and 59 years old with Graves disease. CDR3 residues: CASSLPAGGGRDNEQFF. Written as DNA, the CDR3 is TGTGCCAGCAGTTTACCGGCCGGGGGCGGTAGGGACAATGAGCAGTTCTTC.